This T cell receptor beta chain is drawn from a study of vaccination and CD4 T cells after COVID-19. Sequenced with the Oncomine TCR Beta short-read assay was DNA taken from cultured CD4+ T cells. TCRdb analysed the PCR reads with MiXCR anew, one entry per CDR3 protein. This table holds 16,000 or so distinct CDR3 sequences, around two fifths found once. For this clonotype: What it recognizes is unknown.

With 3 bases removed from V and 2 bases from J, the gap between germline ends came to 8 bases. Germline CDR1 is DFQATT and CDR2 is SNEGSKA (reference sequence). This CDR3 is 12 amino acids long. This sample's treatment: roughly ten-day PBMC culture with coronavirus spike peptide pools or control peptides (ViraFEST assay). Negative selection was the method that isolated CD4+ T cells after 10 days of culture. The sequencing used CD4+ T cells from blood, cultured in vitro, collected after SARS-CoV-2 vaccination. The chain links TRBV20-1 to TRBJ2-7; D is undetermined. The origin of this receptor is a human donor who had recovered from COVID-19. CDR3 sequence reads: CSASNWAYEQYF. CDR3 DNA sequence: TGCAGTGCTAGTAATTGGGCCTACGAGCAGTACTTC.